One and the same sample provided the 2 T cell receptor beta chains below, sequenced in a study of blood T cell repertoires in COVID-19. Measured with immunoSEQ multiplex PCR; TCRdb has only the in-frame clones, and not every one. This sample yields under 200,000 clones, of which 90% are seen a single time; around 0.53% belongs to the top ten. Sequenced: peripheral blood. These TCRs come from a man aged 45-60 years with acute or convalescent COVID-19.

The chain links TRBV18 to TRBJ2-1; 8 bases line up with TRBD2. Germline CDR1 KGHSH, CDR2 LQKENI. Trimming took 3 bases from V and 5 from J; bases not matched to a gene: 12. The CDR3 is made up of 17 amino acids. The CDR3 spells CASSPSGGEGRNNEQFF. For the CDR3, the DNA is TGTGCCAGCTCACCCTCCGGGGGGGAGGGCCGGAACAATGAGCAGTTCTTC.

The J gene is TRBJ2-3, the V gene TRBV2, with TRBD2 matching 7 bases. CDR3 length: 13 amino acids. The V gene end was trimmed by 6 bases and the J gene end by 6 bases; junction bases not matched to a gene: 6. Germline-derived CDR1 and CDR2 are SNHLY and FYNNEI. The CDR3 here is CASRGREADTQYF. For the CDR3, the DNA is TGTGCCAGCAGGGGCCGGGAGGCCGATACGCAGTATTTT.